This record covers a single TCR beta chain. The data stem from a study of blood T cell repertoires in COVID-19. The CDR3 length is 17 residues. V dropped 0 bases and J dropped 2 bases, with 15 bases sitting between them. Germline V gene sequence: CDR1 MGHRA, CDR2 YSYEKL. The assay was immunoSEQ multiplex PCR, and TCRdb's table has in-frame clones only and misses some. There are about 400,000 clones in the sample; 88% occur only once, and around 2.1% lies in the top ten. The sequencing sample was made of PBMCs or T cells enriched from blood (not recorded which). The rearrangement links TRBV4-1 to TRBJ2-3; TRBD1 might be the D (5 bases). The TCR comes from a woman aged 40 to 49 with acute COVID-19. CDR3 amino acids: CASSQEGWGQITDTQYF. In nucleotides, the CDR3 is TGCGCCAGCAGCCAAGAAGGGTGGGGCCAGATCACAGATACGCAGTATTTT.